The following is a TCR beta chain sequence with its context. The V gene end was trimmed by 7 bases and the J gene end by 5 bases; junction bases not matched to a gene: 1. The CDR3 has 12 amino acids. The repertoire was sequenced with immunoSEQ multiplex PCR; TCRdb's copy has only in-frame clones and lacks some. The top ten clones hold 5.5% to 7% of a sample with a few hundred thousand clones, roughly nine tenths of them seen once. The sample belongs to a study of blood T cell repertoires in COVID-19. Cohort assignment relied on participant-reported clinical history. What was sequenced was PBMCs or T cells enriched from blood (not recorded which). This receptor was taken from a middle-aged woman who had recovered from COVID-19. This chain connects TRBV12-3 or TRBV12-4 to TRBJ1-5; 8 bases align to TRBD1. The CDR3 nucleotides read TGTGCCAGCACACAGGGGGATCAGCCCCAGCATTTT. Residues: CASTQGDQPQHF.